One sample yielded the 10 T cell receptor beta chains listed below, sequenced in a study of blood T cell repertoires in COVID-19. The protocol was immunoSEQ multiplex PCR, while the TCRdb copy is restricted to in-frame clones and leaves out a portion. Of roughly 12,000 clones listed, 73% were seen once; the top ten hold roughly 31%. Material for sequencing was peripheral blood. The origin of the receptors is a human donor in a cohort sampled during active COVID-19.

Concerning this clone itself: The junction differs from germline at one of its ends, possibly a read error. The gene calls are TRBV7-7 and TRBJ2-2; a weak D match, TRBD2 (7 bases). The length of the CDR3 is 18 residues. Germline values: CDR1 SSHAT, CDR2 FNYEAQ (reference sequence). The CDR3 region has the DNA TGTGCTAGCAGCTTAGCGGGCAGGGGTCGACAACGAATCGGGGAGCTGTTTTTT. This encodes CASSLAGRGRQRIGELFF.

This rearrangement joins TRBV6-6 to TRBJ1-6, with a weak D call TRBD1 (5 bases). Trimming stripped 6 bases from V and 0 bases from J, with 12 bases between. Germline assignment: CDR1 MNHNY and CDR2 SVGAGI (reference sequence). The CDR3 sequence is 16 residues long. The CDR3: CASSPQEISYNSPLHF. CDR3 sequence (DNA): TGTGCCAGCAGCCCACAGGAGATCTCCTATAATTCACCCCTCCACTTT.

The gene calls are TRBV11-2 and TRBJ2-3; tentative D call: TRBD2 (7 bases). The germline CDR1 and CDR2 sequences are SGHAT and FQNNGV. V was cut by 2 bases and J by 2 bases, with 17 bases left in between. The CDR3 runs to 17 residues. For the CDR3, the DNA is TGTGCCAGCAGCTTACGGGGGGCCCTACCTCTCACAGATACGCAGTATTTT. Residues: CASSLRGALPLTDTQYF.

This clone was recorded a few times. The gene calls are TRBV28 and TRBJ1-5; 10 bases match TRBD1. From germline, CDR1 is MDHEN and CDR2 SYDVKM. The CDR3 sequence is 16 residues long. V lost 5 bases and J lost 6; bases outside the gene matches: 10. CDR3 amino acids: CASSPRDRGRGQPQHF. The CDR3 DNA reads TGTGCCAGCAGTCCACGCGACAGGGGGCGGGGTCAGCCCCAGCATTTT.

This sequence joins TRBV6-5 and TRBJ2-7, with TRBD1 as a possible D gene (6 bases). Trimming shortened V by 6 bases and J by 2 bases, and 14 bases separated the two germline ends. Germline V gives CDR1 MNHEY, CDR2 SVGAGI. The CDR3 runs 14 residues. CDR3 loop: CASRQGTTPYEQYF. CDR3 nucleotides: TGTGCCAGCAGGCAGGGGACAACACCCTACGAGCAGTACTTC.

The chain links TRBV6-5 to TRBJ1-6; D unclear. Germline V gene data show CDR1 as MNHEY and CDR2 as SVGAGI. Trimming took 6 bases from V and 0 from J, leaving 9 bases between them. The CDR3 has 15 amino acids. The chain's CDR3 is CASRIGSSYNSPLHF. As DNA, the CDR3 is TGTGCCAGCAGGATAGGGAGCTCCTATAATTCACCCCTCCACTTT.

The gene calls are TRBV2 and TRBJ2-7, with 8 bases that match TRBD2. The CDR3 runs 15 residues. Germline CDR1 SNHLY, CDR2 FYNNEI. The trim removed 3 bases at V and 5 bases at J, leaving 9 bases unmatched. CDR3 sequence reads: CASSEDAGGGDEQYF. CDR3 nucleotides: TGTGCCAGCAGTGAGGACGCGGGGGGCGGCGACGAGCAGTACTTC.

J is TRBJ1-6 and V is TRBV7-9, with TRBD1 matching over 7 bases. The CDR3 length is 16 residues. V lost 1 base to trimming and J lost 5 bases; unmatched junction nucleotides: 5. Germline-derived CDR1 and CDR2 are SEHNR and FQNEAQ (reference sequence). The CDR3 DNA reads as TGTGCCAGCAGCTTAGGCTTGACAGGGAATAATTCACCCCTCCACTTT. Translated, it gives CASSLGLTGNNSPLHF.

The chain employs TRBV24-1 and TRBJ2-5; 13 nucleotides agree with TRBD2. The CDR3 totals 13 residues. Germline CDR1 is KGHDR and CDR2 is SFDVKD. V lost 10 bases and J lost 4; bases outside the gene matches: 2. CDR3 loop: CATGLAGVETQYF. CDR3 nucleotides: TGTGCCACTGGACTAGCGGGAGTAGAGACCCAGTACTTC.

The chain recombines TRBV9 with TRBJ1-2; D perhaps matches TRBD1 (6 bases). This CDR3 region has 14 residues. Germline CDR1 SGDLS, CDR2 YYNGEE. V was trimmed by 0 bases and J by 4 bases, leaving 10 bases between them. CDR3 residues: CASSVGRGGYGYTF. The CDR3 DNA is TGTGCCAGCAGCGTAGGGAGAGGGGGCTATGGCTACACCTTC.